A selection of T cell receptor beta chains follows, all from one sample in a study of cytomegalovirus exposure and HLA in healthy donors. Using immunoSEQ multiplex PCR, the repertoire was profiled, and TCRdb retains in-frame clones only, with some absent. This repertoire includes 75,000 to 95,000 clones. Sequenced: PBMCs. All receptors derive from a man aged 30 to 45 in good health and CMV-seronegative. Both conserved end residues are part of each CDR3. The D gene is left open where the match is weak.

J gene | D gene | V gene | CDR3 DNA | CDR3 protein
TRBJ2-7 | - | TRBV4-1 | TGCGCCAGCAGCCGTCCCCGGTCCTACGAGCAGTACTTC | CASSRPRSYEQYF
TRBJ2-5 | - | TRBV7-2 | TGTGCCAGCAGCTCTATGTGGTTGGAGACCCAGTACTTC | CASSSMWLETQYF
TRBJ2-1 | - | TRBV9 | TGTGCCAGCAGCGTAGGGGACTCGCGCCCGTACAATGAGCAGTTCTTC | CASSVGDSRPYNEQFF
TRBJ1-2 | - | TRBV5-1 | TGCGCCAGCAGCTTGGCACCCCTAGTAGGCTATGGCTACACCTTC | CASSLAPLVGYGYTF
TRBJ1-4 | TRBD1 | TRBV5-1 | TGCGCCAGCAGCGCCCGGGACAGTAATGAAAAACTGTTTTTT | CASSARDSNEKLFF
TRBJ1-3 | - | TRBV6-1 | TGTGCCAGCAGTGAATCACCGTCCGGACCTAGGGGCACCATATATTTT | CASSESPSGPRGTIYF
TRBJ1-5 | - | TRBV27 | TGTGCCAGCAGTTTATCGGGGGGGGTGAGTAGCAATCAGCCCCAGCATTTT | CASSLSGGVSSNQPQHF
TRBJ2-3 | - | TRBV9 | TGTGCCAGCAGCCTTAGTACTACAGATACGCAGTATTTT | CASSLSTTDTQYF
TRBJ2-5 | - | TRBV28 | TGTGCCAGCTCCCGTCTTCGGGAGAGGGTAGAGACCCAGTACTTC | CASSRLRERVETQYF
TRBJ2-7 | - | TRBV6-5 | TGTGCCAGCAGTTACTCGTTAGTATCCGAGCAGTACTTC | CASSYSLVSEQYF
TRBJ2-1 | - | TRBV28 | TGTGCCAGCAGTTTACCACAGAATGAGCAGTTCTTC | CASSLPQNEQFF
TRBJ2-3 | - | TRBV5-6 | TGTGCCAGCAGCTTGGACAGGTTCACAGATACGCAGTATTTT | CASSLDRFTDTQYF
TRBJ2-1 | TRBD2 | TRBV6-5 | TGTGCCAGCAGTACGGCGGGAGGAACCTACAATGAGCAGTTCTTC | CASSTAGGTYNEQFF
TRBJ1-5 | - | TRBV11-2 | TGTGCCAGCAGCCTTCAAGGGGGCAATCAGCCCCAGCATTTT | CASSLQGGNQPQHF
TRBJ2-3 | - | TRBV5-1 | TGCGCCAGCAGCTTGGTGGCAGCAGATACGCAGTATTTT | CASSLVAADTQYF
TRBJ1-1 | - | TRBV14 | TGTGCCAGCAGCCAAGAGCGGGGGGCTGAAGCTTTCTTT | CASSQERGAEAFF
TRBJ2-7 | - | TRBV5-1 | TGCGCCAGCAGCTTGGAATCCCGGGAACTATCCTACGAGCAGTACTTC | CASSLESRELSYEQYF
TRBJ2-3 | - | TRBV7-3 | TGTGCCAGCAGCTTAAGCGGGATGGCAGATACGCAGTATTTT | CASSLSGMADTQYF
TRBJ2-7 | - | TRBV5-1 | TGCGCCAGCAGCTTGGAAGTGGGCATTTCCTACGAGCAGTACTTC | CASSLEVGISYEQYF
TRBJ2-5 | TRBD2 | TRBV11-2 | TGTGCCAGCAGCTTGGGGACTAGCGGGGGGGCCAGAGAGACCCAGTACTTC | CASSLGTSGGARETQYF
TRBJ1-1 | - | TRBV7-9 | TGTGCCAGCAGGGATCTCAGGGACTCGGCTTTCTTT | CASRDLRDSAFF
TRBJ1-1 | TRBD1 | TRBV7-9 | TGTGCCAGCAGCCATCCGTCCAGGGGGATGACTGAAGCTTTCTTT | CASSHPSRGMTEAFF